Sequencing of this T cell receptor (beta chain) was carried out in a study of T cell repertoires in cytomegalovirus infection. Across the study: Evidence of both CMV infection and a matching HLA type came from public TCR beta signatures.

Via MiXCR, TCRdb re-called the reads, giving one row per CDR3 protein. The sample yields 150,000 to 200,000 distinct CDR3 sequences, about 30% seen once. This clonotype appeared a single time. V lost 1 base to trimming and J lost 5 bases, with 14 bases between them. CDR1 is KGHSH, CDR2 LQKENI, per germline. This CDR3 is built from 16 residues. The receptor comes from a human donor in good health (CMV status not recorded). Some clones in this sample may be carry-over from other donors' samples. Sequencing was done on a sample of PBMCs. The genes are TRBV18 and TRBJ2-2; D may be TRBD1 or TRBD2 (5 bases each). Written as DNA, the CDR3 is TGTGCCAGCTCACCACGAGGGGACCCCTTAACCGGGGAGCTGTTTTTT. As protein: CASSPRGDPLTGELFF.